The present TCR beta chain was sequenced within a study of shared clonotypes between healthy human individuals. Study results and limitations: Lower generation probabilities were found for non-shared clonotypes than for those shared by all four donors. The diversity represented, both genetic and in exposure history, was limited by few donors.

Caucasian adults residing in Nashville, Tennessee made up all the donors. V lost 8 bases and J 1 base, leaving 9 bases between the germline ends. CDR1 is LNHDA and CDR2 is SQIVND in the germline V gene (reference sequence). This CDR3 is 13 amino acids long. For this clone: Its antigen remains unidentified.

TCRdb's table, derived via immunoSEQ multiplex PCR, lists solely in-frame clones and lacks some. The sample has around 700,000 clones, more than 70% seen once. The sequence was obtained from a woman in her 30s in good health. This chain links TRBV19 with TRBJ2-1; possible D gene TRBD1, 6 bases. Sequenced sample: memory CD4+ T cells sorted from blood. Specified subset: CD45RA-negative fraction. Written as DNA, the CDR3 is TGTGCCAGTCGACAGGTATCCTACAATGAGCAGTTCTTC. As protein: CASRQVSYNEQFF.